This TCR beta chain was retrieved from a study of blood T cell repertoires in COVID-19. Background on the study: The United States, Italy and Spain provided the acute and convalescent COVID-19 samples.

Sequenced by immunoSEQ multiplex PCR; TCRdb stores in-frame clones only, minus some. The sample yields some 320,000 clones, roughly 89% seen once. The V and J ends lost 3 bases and 5 bases, in that order; junction bases with no gene match: 12. The CDR3 sequence is 17 residues long. Germline CDR1 is MNHNS and CDR2 is SASEGT. The sequenced material came from PBMCs or T cells enriched from blood (not recorded which). V is TRBV6-1 and J is TRBJ2-5; 10 bases fit TRBD2. The sequence derives from a woman aged 45 to 65 who had been exposed to COVID-19. This CDR3 reads CASSDPSRLAGVETQYF. The CDR3, as DNA: TGTGCCAGCAGTGATCCTAGCCGGCTAGCGGGGGTGGAGACCCAGTACTTC.